The 8 T cell receptor beta chains given below trace back to one sample, sequenced in a study of cytomegalovirus exposure and HLA in healthy donors. The PCR made use of 60 Vbeta and 13 Jbeta primers. The method was immunoSEQ multiplex PCR; TCRdb's version includes in-frame clones alone and lacks a portion of them. Of 120,000 or so clones in the sample, 83% were seen once. The specimen was PBMCs. Receptors originate from a middle-aged woman in good health and CMV-seropositive.

This clone was seen more than once but under ten times. The chain has TRBV30 and TRBJ2-2; D perhaps matches TRBD1 (6 bases). CDR1 GTSNPN and CDR2 SVGIG come from the germline V gene (reference sequence). The V and J ends lost 6 bases and 6 bases respectively, with 17 bases between them. This CDR3 is built from 14 residues. CDR3 in DNA: TGTGCCTGTTGCCCCAGGGGAGAGGCCGGGGAGCTGTTTTTT. Its protein product is CACCPRGEAGELFF.

The chain is built from TRBV6-1 and TRBJ1-4, with D unresolved. The V end was cut by 4 bases, the J end by 1 base, with 7 bases between. CDR1 is MNHNS and CDR2 is SASEGT in the germline V gene. This CDR3 comprises 14 residues. The CDR3 DNA reads as TGTGCCAGCAGTGGCACAGTAACTAATGAAAAACTGTTTTTT. Encoded protein: CASSGTVTNEKLFF.

The genes are TRBV11-3 and TRBJ1-1; D may be TRBD1 (5 bases). The V and J ends lost 8 bases and 0 bases respectively, with 10 bases between them. CDR3 size: 13 residues. Germline V CDR1 and CDR2: SGHNT, YENEEA. CDR3 DNA sequence: TGTGCCAGCGCCAGGGTGGTGAACACTGAAGCTTTCTTT. Its translation: CASARVVNTEAFF.

The chain joins TRBV6-6 to TRBJ2-5, with D perhaps TRBD2 (6 bases). Germline lookup yields CDR1 MNHNY and CDR2 SVGAGI (reference sequence). The CDR3 runs 15 residues. Trimming removed 0 bases at V and 5 bases at J, with 13 bases between. The chain's CDR3 is CASSYSMGGGETQYF. As DNA, the CDR3 is TGTGCCAGCAGTTACTCGATGGGTGGGGGGGAGACCCAGTACTTC.

The chain links TRBV27 to TRBJ2-7; D ambiguous. Germline-derived CDR1 and CDR2 are MNHEY and SMNVEV (reference sequence). V dropped 0 bases and J dropped 2 bases, with 5 bases sitting between them. CDR3 length equals 13 residues. DNA for the CDR3: TGTGCCAGCAGTTTATCGGAGCCCTACGAGCAGTACTTC. It translates to CASSLSEPYEQYF.

CDR3 in DNA: TGTGCCAGCAGCCTAGCGGCCCCCTACGAGCAGTACTTC. Translating gives CASSLAAPYEQYF. The rearrangement joins TRBV14 to TRBJ2-7, with a possible D match to TRBD2 (6 bases). In germline, CDR1 is SGHDN, CDR2 FVKESK. The CDR3 loop spans 13 amino acids. The V end was cut by 4 bases, the J end by 2 bases, with 9 bases between.

The chain carries TRBV11-2 and TRBJ1-2, with D unresolved. The germline V gene encodes CDR1 SGHAT and CDR2 FQNNGV. CDR3 size: 17 residues. V shed 3 bases and J shed 0 bases, with 17 bases lying between them. For the CDR3, the DNA is TGTGCCAGCAGCTTTGGTACTAGAGCTCTTCCTAACTATGGCTACACCTTC. This sequence encodes CASSFGTRALPNYGYTF.

CDR3 protein: CASSATGYEQYF. CDR3 sequence (DNA): TGTGCCAGCAGCGCGACAGGGTACGAGCAGTACTTC. The chain recombines TRBV14 with TRBJ2-5; 7 bases agree with TRBD1. The J call may be wrong; the DNA end is better matched by TRBJ2-7. Looked up from germline, CDR1 is SGHDN and CDR2 is FVKESK. The CDR3 sequence is 12 residues long.